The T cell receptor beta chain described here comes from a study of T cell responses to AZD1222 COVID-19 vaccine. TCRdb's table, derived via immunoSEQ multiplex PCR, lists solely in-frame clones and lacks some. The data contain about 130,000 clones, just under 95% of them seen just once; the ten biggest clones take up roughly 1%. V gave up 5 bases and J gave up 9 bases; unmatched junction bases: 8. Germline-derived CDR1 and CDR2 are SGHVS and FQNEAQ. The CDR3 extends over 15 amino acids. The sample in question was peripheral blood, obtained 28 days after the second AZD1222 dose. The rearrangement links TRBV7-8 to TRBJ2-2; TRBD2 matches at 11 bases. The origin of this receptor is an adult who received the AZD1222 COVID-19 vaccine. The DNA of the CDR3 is TGTGCCAGCAGCCTCACTAGCGGGAGTTTTAGGGAGCTGTTTTTT. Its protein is CASSLTSGSFRELFF.